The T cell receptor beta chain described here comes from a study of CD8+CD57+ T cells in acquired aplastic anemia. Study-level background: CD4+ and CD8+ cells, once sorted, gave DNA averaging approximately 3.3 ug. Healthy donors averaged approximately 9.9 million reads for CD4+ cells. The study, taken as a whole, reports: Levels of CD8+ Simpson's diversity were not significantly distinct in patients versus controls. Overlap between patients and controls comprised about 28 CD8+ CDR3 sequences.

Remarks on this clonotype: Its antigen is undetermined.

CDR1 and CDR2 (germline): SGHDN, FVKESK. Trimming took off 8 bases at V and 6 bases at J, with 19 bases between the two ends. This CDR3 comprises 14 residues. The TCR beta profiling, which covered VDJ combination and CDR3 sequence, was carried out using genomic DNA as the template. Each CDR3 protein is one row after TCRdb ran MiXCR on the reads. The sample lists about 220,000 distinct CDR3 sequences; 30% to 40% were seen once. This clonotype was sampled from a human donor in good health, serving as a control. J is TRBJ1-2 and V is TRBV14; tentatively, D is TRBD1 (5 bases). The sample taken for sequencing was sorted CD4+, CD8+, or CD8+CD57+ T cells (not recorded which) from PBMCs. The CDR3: CASSVSGGLHGYTF. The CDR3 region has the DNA TGTGCCAGCTCGGTATCCGGGGGACTCCATGGCTACACCTTC.